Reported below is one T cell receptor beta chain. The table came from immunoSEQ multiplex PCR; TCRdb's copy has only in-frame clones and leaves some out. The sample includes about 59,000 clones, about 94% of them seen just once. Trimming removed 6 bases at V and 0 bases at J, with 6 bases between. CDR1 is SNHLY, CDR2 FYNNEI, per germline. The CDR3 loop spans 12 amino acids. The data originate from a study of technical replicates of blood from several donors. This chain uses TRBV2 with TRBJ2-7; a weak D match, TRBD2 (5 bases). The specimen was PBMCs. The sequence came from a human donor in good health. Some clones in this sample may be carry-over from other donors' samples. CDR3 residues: CASRGDSYEQYF. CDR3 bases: TGTGCCAGCAGGGGAGACTCCTACGAGCAGTACTTC.